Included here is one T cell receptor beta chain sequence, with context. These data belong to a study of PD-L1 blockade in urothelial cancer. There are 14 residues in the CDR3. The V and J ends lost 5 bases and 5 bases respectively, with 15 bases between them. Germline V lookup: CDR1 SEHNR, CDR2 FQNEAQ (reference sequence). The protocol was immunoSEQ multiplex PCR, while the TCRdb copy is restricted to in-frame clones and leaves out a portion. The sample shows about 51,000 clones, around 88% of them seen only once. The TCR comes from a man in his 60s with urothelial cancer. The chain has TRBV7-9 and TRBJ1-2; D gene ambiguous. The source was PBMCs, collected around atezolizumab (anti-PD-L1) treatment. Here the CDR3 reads CASSPRTGTYGYTF. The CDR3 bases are TGTGCCAGCAGCCCGAGGACGGGAACTTATGGCTACACCTTC. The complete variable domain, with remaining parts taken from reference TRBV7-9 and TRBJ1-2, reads DTGVSQNPRHKITKRGQNVTFRCDPISEHNRLYWYRQTLGQGPEFLTYFQNEAQLEKSRLLSDRFSAERPKGSFSTLEIQRTEQGDSAMYLCASSPRTGTYGYTFGSGTRLTVV.